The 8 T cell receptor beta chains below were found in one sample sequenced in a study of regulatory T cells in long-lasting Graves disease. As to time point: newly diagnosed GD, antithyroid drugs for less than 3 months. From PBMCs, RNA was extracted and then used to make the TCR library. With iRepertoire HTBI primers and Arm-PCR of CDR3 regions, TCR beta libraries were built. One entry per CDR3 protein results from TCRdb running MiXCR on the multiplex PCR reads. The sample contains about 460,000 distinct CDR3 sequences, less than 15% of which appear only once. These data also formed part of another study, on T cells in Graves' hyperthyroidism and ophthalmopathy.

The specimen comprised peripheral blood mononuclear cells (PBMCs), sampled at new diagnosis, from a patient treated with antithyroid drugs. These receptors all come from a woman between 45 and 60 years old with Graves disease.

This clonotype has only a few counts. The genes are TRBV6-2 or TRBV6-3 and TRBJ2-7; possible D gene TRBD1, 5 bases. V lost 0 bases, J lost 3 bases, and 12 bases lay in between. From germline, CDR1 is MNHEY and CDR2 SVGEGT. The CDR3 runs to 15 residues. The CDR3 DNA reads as TGTGCCAGCAGTTACTCGGCCAGACAGAGCTACGAGCAGTACTTC. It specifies CASSYSARQSYEQYF.

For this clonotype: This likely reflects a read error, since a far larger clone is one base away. The CDR3 here is CASSLAGDYNEQSF. The CDR3 nucleotides read TGTGCCAGCAGTCTAGCGGGAGACTACAATGAGCAGTCCTTC. This chain links TRBV6-1 with TRBJ2-1; 10 bases map to TRBD2. Germline lookup yields CDR1 MNHNS and CDR2 SASEGT. The CDR3 covers 14 residues.

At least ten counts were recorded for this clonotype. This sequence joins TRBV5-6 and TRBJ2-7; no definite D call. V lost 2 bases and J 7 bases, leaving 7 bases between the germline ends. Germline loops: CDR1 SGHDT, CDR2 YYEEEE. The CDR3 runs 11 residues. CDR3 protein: CASSLNTEQYF. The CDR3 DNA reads TGTGCCAGCAGCTTAAACACAGAGCAGTACTTC.

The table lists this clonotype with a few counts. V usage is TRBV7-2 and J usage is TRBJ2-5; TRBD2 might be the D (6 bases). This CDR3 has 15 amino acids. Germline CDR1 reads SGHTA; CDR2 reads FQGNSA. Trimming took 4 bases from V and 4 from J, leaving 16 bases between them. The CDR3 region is CASSYGGFAVETQYF. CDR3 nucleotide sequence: TGTGCCAGCAGCTATGGGGGGTTCGCGGTAGAGACCCAGTACTTC.

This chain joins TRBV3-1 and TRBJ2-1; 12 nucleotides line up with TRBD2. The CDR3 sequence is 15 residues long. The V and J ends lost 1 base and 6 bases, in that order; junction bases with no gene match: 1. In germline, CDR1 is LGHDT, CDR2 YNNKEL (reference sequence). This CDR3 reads CASSQVLAGGNEQFF. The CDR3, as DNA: TGTGCCAGCAGCCAAGTACTAGCGGGGGGCAATGAGCAGTTCTTC.

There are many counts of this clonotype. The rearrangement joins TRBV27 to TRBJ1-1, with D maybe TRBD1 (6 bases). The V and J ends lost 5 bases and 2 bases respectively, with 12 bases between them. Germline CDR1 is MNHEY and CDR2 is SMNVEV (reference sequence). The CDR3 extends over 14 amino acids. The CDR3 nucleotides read TGTGCCAGCAGTGCCACAGGGTTTAACACTGAAGCTTTCTTT. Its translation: CASSATGFNTEAFF.

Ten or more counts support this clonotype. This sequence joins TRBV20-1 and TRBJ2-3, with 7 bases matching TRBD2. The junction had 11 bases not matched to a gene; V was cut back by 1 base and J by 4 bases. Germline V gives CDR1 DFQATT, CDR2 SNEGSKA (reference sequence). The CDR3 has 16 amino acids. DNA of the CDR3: TGCAGTGCTAGAGGGTTCGGGGAGGGCTTTCCAGATACGCAGTATTTT. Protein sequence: CSARGFGEGFPDTQYF.

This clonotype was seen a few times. CDR3 region: CASRATGTGAYEQYF. Here the CDR3 DNA reads TGTGCCAGCAGAGCCACCGGGACAGGGGCCTACGAGCAGTACTTC. This chain connects TRBV13 to TRBJ2-7; TRBD1 aligns across 10 bases. V lost 6 bases, J lost 2 bases, and 7 bases stayed unmatched. This CDR3 spans 15 amino acids. The germline V gene has CDR1 PRHDT and CDR2 FYEKMQ (reference sequence).